The 9 T cell receptor beta chains below all came from one sample that was sequenced in a study of long-term antiretroviral therapy in people with HIV. A v3.0 immunoSEQ assay was performed at survey level. Produced via immunoSEQ multiplex PCR; TCRdb's table is partial and in-frame only. The repertoire holds about 42,000 clones, with approximately 89% as singletons. The specimen was unsorted PBMCs, collected 0.1 years before starting antiretroviral therapy. These TCRs come from a woman in her forties or fifties with HIV.

This clone was seen a single time. The V gene is TRBV25-1, the J gene TRBJ2-7; 9 bases fit TRBD2. The CDR3 length is 15 residues. V lost 1 base, J lost 2 bases, and 3 bases stayed unmatched. Germline assignment: CDR1 MGHDK and CDR2 SYGVNS. The CDR3, as DNA: TGTGCCAGCAGTGAATTTATAGCGGGGGCCTACGAGCAGTACTTC. As protein: CASSEFIAGAYEQYF.

This clone was counted only a few times. The J gene is TRBJ1-1, the V gene TRBV5-4; D gene ambiguous. This CDR3 contains 13 residues. V was clipped by 4 bases and J by 5 bases, with 12 bases between them. The germline CDR1 and CDR2 sequences are SGHNT and YYREEE (reference sequence). The CDR3 nucleotides read TGTGCCAGCAGCCCTATGGGTTGGACTGAAGCTTTCTTT. It encodes CASSPMGWTEAFF.

In this sample, this clone turned up a few times. V is TRBV19 and J is TRBJ1-2; 8 nucleotides line up with TRBD1. The length of the CDR3 is 13 residues. V was pared by 3 bases and J by 4 bases, with 1 base of the junction left unmatched. Germline-derived CDR1 and CDR2 are LNHDA and SQIVND (reference sequence). Here the CDR3 DNA reads TGTGCCAGTAGTATGACAGGGGCCTATGGCTACACCTTC. Translating gives CASSMTGAYGYTF.

The gene calls are TRBV10-3 and TRBJ2-1; 8 nucleotides agree with TRBD1. The CDR3 totals 14 residues. From germline, CDR1 is ENHRY and CDR2 SYGVKD. J gave up 4 bases and V 7 bases, and 6 bases lay outside the gene matches. CDR3 in amino acids: CAITDRTGYNEQFF. In DNA, the CDR3 is TGTGCCATCACAGATCGGACAGGGTACAATGAGCAGTTCTTC.

The table lists this clone with a count of one. V usage is TRBV13 and J usage is TRBJ1-3; tentative D call: TRBD1 (6 bases). Trimming left V 5 bases short and J 2 bases short, with 10 bases between. CDR1 and CDR2 (germline): PRHDT, FYEKMQ (reference sequence). The length of the CDR3 is 14 residues. CDR3 loop: CASSQQGAGNTIYF. The CDR3 coding sequence is TGTGCCAGCAGCCAACAGGGAGCTGGAAACACCATATATTTT.

V and J are TRBV29-1 and TRBJ1-1; D is unresolved. CDR1 and CDR2 from the germline V gene are SQVTM and ANQGSEA. V dropped 8 bases and J dropped 8 bases, with 18 bases sitting between them. The CDR3 spans 12 residues. CDR3 in DNA: TGCAGCCCTGGTATTGGCTCTCCCGAAGCTTTCTTT. The encoded protein is CSPGIGSPEAFF.

V gene TRBV15 combines with J gene TRBJ2-7, with unresolved D. This CDR3 spans 13 amino acids. CDR1 and CDR2 (germline): LNHNV, YYDKDF (reference sequence). V was trimmed by 3 bases and J by 3 bases, leaving 9 bases between them. CDR3 DNA: TGTGCCACCAGCAGGGACGCCTACTACGAGCAGTACTTC. This codes for CATSRDAYYEQYF. The full variable domain, completed using reference TRBV15 and TRBJ2-7, is DAMVIQNPRYQVTQFGKPVTLSCSQTLNHNVMYWYQQKSSQAPKLLFHYYDKDFNNEADTPDNFQSRRPNTSFCFLDIRSPGLGDTAMYLCATSRDAYYEQYFGPGTRLTVT.

In its sample, this clone was seen once. Mismatch with germline at one junction end may stem from a read error. The DNA of the CDR3 is TGTGCCAGCAGGGAAGGACGACAGGGCTCCTACGAGCAGTACTTC. Residues: CASREGRQGSYEQYF. The chain is built from TRBV2 and TRBJ2-7, with 7 bases aligning to TRBD1. CDR1 SNHLY and CDR2 FYNNEI come from the germline V gene. The CDR3 totals 15 residues.

The chain links TRBV5-1 to TRBJ2-3; perhaps TRBD2 as D (7 bases). From germline, CDR1 is SGHRS and CDR2 YFSETQ. The V end was cut by 3 bases, the J end by 4 bases, with 15 bases between. The CDR3 consists of 15 residues. The chain's CDR3 is CASSSTGRDADTQYF. The CDR3 DNA reads TGCGCCAGCAGCTCCACAGGGAGGGACGCAGATACGCAGTATTTT.